Shown below are 4 T cell receptor beta chains from a single sample sequenced in a study of early T cells in non-severe SARS-CoV-2 infection. TCRdb processed the 5' RACE reads anew with MiXCR; each CDR3 protein has one entry. The sample includes around 99,000 distinct CDR3 sequences, approximately 10% seen only once; the top ten take roughly 8%. Sequencing was done on a sample of whole blood. These receptors came from an adult who was a healthcare worker with PCR-confirmed SARS-CoV-2 infection or an uninfected control (not recorded which).

The chain is built from TRBV4-1 and TRBJ2-3; possibly TRBD2 for D (6 bases). Trimming stripped 1 base from V and 3 bases from J, with 11 bases between. Germline CDR1 and CDR2: MGHRA and YSYEKL. The CDR3 length is 15 residues. This CDR3 reads CASSQAGSATDTQYF. CDR3 coding DNA: TGCGCCAGCAGCCAAGCCGGGAGTGCGACAGATACGCAGTATTTT.

The chain employs TRBV27 and TRBJ2-5, with 8 positions matching TRBD1. The CDR3 length is 13 residues. Trimming took 2 bases from V and 6 from J; bases not matched to a gene: 2. Germline V gives CDR1 MNHEY, CDR2 SMNVEV (reference sequence). CDR3 amino acids: CASSLDRGKTQYF. CDR3 coding DNA: TGTGCCAGCAGTTTAGACAGGGGAAAGACCCAGTACTTC.

The gene calls are TRBV2 and TRBJ2-5; D unclear. Trimming shortened V by 2 bases and J by 3 bases, and 7 bases separated the two germline ends. In germline, CDR1 is SNHLY, CDR2 FYNNEI. This CDR3 is 13 amino acids long. This CDR3 reads CASSEFLKETQYF. Written as DNA, the CDR3 is TGTGCCAGCAGTGAATTTTTGAAAGAGACCCAGTACTTC.

This clonotype was seen a handful of times. The chain employs TRBV18 and TRBJ1-1, with a weak D call TRBD1 (5 bases). This CDR3 has 14 residues. Germline V gene lookup returns CDR1 KGHSH and CDR2 LQKENI. Trimming stripped 3 bases from V and 0 bases from J, with 8 bases between. The CDR3: CASSPVTVNTEAFF. In DNA form, the CDR3 reads TGTGCCAGCTCACCCGTGACAGTGAACACTGAAGCTTTCTTT.